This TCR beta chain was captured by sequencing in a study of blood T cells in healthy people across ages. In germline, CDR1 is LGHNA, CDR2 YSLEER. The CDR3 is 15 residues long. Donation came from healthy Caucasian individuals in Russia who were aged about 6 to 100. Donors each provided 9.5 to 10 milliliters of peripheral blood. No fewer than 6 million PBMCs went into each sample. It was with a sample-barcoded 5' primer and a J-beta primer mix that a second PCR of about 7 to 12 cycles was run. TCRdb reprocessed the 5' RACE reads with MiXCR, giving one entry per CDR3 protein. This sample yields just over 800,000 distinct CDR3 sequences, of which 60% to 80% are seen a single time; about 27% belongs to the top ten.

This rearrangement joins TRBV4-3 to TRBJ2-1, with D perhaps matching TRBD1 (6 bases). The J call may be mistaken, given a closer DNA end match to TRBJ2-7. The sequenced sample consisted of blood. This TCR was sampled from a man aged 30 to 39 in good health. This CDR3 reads CASSQEDGQNYEQYF. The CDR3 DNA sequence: TGCGCCAGCAGCCAAGAGGACGGACAGAACTACGAGCAGTACTTC.